These 24 T cell receptor beta chains came from one sample sequenced in a study of response to subunit inactivated influenza vaccine. TCRdb itself ran the RT-PCR reads through MiXCR, one entry per CDR3 protein. This sample has about 700,000 distinct CDR3 sequences, with over 11% found just once. The specimen was PBMCs from blood, collected 14 days before vaccination. These receptors all stem from a man in his fifties who received an inactivated influenza vaccine.

This clonotype showed up many times. The junction differs from germline at one of its ends, possibly a read error. The chain has TRBV18 and TRBJ1-2; D is perhaps TRBD1 (5 bases). Germline V gives CDR1 KGHSH, CDR2 LQKENI. The CDR3 sequence is 12 residues long. DNA for the CDR3: TGTGCCAGCTCACGGCAGCCCGGGGCGACGGACTTC. Translation: CASSRQPGATDF.

The CDR3 region has the DNA TGTGCCAGCAGCCTTTTGACTAGCGGGGGGGCCGTATACCAAGAGACCCAGTACTTC. It specifies CASSLLTSGGAVYQETQYF. The chain has TRBV3-1 and TRBJ2-5; TRBD2 matches 14 bases. Per germline, CDR1 LGHDT and CDR2 YNNKEL (reference sequence). With 4 bases clipped from V and 0 bases from J, the junction kept 10 bases outside the gene matches. CDR3 size: 19 residues.

The chain couples TRBV6-1 to TRBJ2-3; maybe TRBD1 (6 bases). The CDR3 covers 15 residues. Deletions cut 6 bases from V and 0 bases from J, with 13 bases between. The germline V gene encodes CDR1 MNHNS and CDR2 SASEGT. The CDR3, as DNA: TGTGCCAGCAGACCTTTACAGGGCAGCACAGATACGCAGTATTTT. Amino acids: CASRPLQGSTDTQYF.

There are many counts of this clonotype. V gene TRBV12-3 or TRBV12-4 combines with J gene TRBJ2-1, with 11 bases that match TRBD1. The CDR3 length is 15 residues. With V trimmed by 7 bases and J by 2 bases, 4 bases remained unmatched. This CDR3 reads CASTGTGGPYNEQFF. CDR3 DNA sequence: TGTGCCAGCACCGGGACAGGGGGACCCTACAATGAGCAGTTCTTC.

This chain connects TRBV20-1 to TRBJ1-2, with D possibly TRBD1 on 5 matching bases. V lost 0 bases and J 3 bases, leaving 14 bases between the germline ends. This CDR3 comprises 15 residues. CDR1 DFQATT and CDR2 SNEGSKA come from the germline V gene (reference sequence). The CDR3 spells CSARDQGRIHYGYTF. DNA of the CDR3: TGCAGTGCTAGAGATCAGGGACGCATCCACTATGGCTACACCTTC.

This clonotype was detected a few times. J is TRBJ2-1 and V is TRBV27, with D perhaps given as TRBD1 or TRBD2 (5 bases each). V was shortened by 5 bases and J by 4 bases, with 21 bases between the two germline ends. The CDR3 runs 17 residues. CDR1 is MNHEY, CDR2 SMNVEV, per germline (reference sequence). This chain's CDR3 is CASSPRDPGTAYNEQFF. CDR3 DNA: TGTGCCAGCAGTCCTCGGGACCCCGGGACGGCGTACAATGAGCAGTTCTTC.

This clonotype has just a few counts. The V and J genes are TRBV12-3 or TRBV12-4 and TRBJ1-5; D possibly corresponds to TRBD1 (6 bases). The CDR3 consists of 15 residues. Trimming left V 7 bases short and J 2 bases short, with 15 bases between. The CDR3 is CASTAQGFGNQPQHF. The CDR3 region has the DNA TGTGCCAGCACCGCACAGGGTTTCGGCAATCAGCCCCAGCATTTT.

The sample holds a few counts of this clonotype. One end of the junction does not line up with germline, which may come from a read error. This chain connects TRBV3-1 to TRBJ1-5; no clear D gene. The CDR3 runs to 15 residues. Germline V lookup: CDR1 LGHDT, CDR2 YNNKEL (reference sequence). CDR3 protein: CASSRTSGSTQPQHF. For the CDR3, the DNA is TGTGCCAGCAGCCGTACCTCGGGGAGCACTCAGCCCCAGCATTTT.

About this clonotype itself: The DNA is left out, because the CDR3 cannot be placed on it with certainty; the CDR3 is given as TCRdb lists it. This chain uses TRBV5-6 with TRBJ2-3; the tabulated D call, TRBD1, remains unverified against the DNA. CDR1 and CDR2 (germline): SGHDT, YYEEEE. Both ends counted, the CDR3 spans 14 residues. The CDR3 reads CASSPLNRLHLQYF.

This clonotype occurred many times. The chain is built from TRBV11-2 and TRBJ2-2; D may be TRBD2 (5 bases). CDR1 is SGHAT, CDR2 FQNNGV, per germline. This CDR3 is built from 14 residues. Trimming cost V 1 base and J 6 bases, with 9 bases left between them. The CDR3 nucleotides read TGTGCCAGCAGCTTAGTCGGGGTAGCCGGGGAGCTGTTTTTT. It translates to CASSLVGVAGELFF. The full variable domain, completed using reference TRBV11-2 and TRBJ2-2, is EAGVAQSPRYKIIEKRQSVAFWCNPISGHATLYWYQQILGQGPKLLIQFQNNGVVDDSQLPKDRFSAERLKGVDSTLKIQPAKLEDSAVYLCASSLVGVAGELFFGEGSRLTVL.

This clonotype has a count of ten or more. The chain is built from TRBV6-2 or TRBV6-3 and TRBJ2-3; D may be TRBD2 (6 bases). Germline V gives CDR1 MNHEY, CDR2 SVGEGT. Trimming shortened V by 0 bases and J by 2 bases, and 15 bases separated the two germline ends. The CDR3 sequence is 17 residues long. This CDR3 is CASSYSPGLVLTDTQYF. DNA for the CDR3: TGTGCCAGCAGTTACTCACCGGGACTTGTTCTCACAGATACGCAGTATTTT.

This clonotype was seen more than once but under ten times. This rearrangement joins TRBV12-3 or TRBV12-4 to TRBJ2-7; the D call may be TRBD1 or TRBD2 (5 bases each). V lost 6 bases to trimming and J lost 7 bases, with 19 bases between them. The CDR3 is 14 amino acids. CDR3 sequence reads: CASSYSQTEGEQYF. In DNA, the CDR3 is TGTGCCAGCAGCTATAGTCAGACAGAGGGTGAGCAGTACTTC.

The V and J genes are TRBV5-1 and TRBJ1-1; D gene unclear. The CDR3 spans 13 residues. Looked up from germline, CDR1 is SGHRS and CDR2 is YFSETQ. Trimming removed 4 bases from V and 7 bases from J, with 14 bases in between. CDR3 in amino acids: CASSRSRSSEAFF. The CDR3 region has the DNA TGCGCCAGCAGCCGTTCACGATCCAGTGAAGCTTTCTTT.

The chain recombines TRBV6-5 with TRBJ1-6; unclear D gene. The CDR3 is 15 residues long. CDR1 is MNHEY and CDR2 is SVGAGI in the germline V gene. V was trimmed by 2 bases and J by 8 bases, leaving 13 bases between them. This CDR3 is CASSYLSSGDSPLHF. The CDR3 nucleotides read TGTGCCAGCAGTTACCTAAGTTCCGGGGATTCACCCCTCCACTTT.

The V call is TRBV6-2 or TRBV6-3, the J call TRBJ2-1, with 7 positions matching TRBD1. CDR1 is MNHEY, CDR2 SVGEGT, per germline. There are 15 residues in the CDR3. J lost 9 bases, V lost 3 bases, and 11 bases had no gene match. The CDR3 DNA sequence: TGTGCCAGCAGTTATCGGGACAGTTCTACAATTGAGCAGTTCTTC. This codes for CASSYRDSSTIEQFF.

This clonotype has just a few counts. The V call is TRBV20-1, the J call TRBJ1-5; D not certain. The V end lost 6 bases, the J end lost 3 bases, and 12 bases lay between the germline ends. The germline V gene encodes CDR1 DFQATT and CDR2 SNEGSKA (reference sequence). The CDR3 has 13 amino acids. Here the CDR3 DNA reads TGCAGTGCCACGGACCGCCCCAATCAGCCCCAGCATTTT. This encodes CSATDRPNQPQHF.

This clonotype occurred many times. The chain links TRBV5-1 to TRBJ2-5; the D gene could be TRBD1 or TRBD2 (5 bases each). From germline, CDR1 is SGHRS and CDR2 YFSETQ. The CDR3 consists of 13 residues. The germline V and J ends were trimmed by 2 bases and 5 bases, with 10 bases remaining between them. The CDR3 protein is CASSFQGEETQYF. The CDR3 nucleotides read TGCGCCAGCAGCTTCCAGGGAGAGGAGACCCAGTACTTC.

The chain recombines TRBV11-2 with TRBJ1-6; D is ambiguous. Trimming took 5 bases from V and 5 from J, leaving 10 bases between them. The germline gives CDR1 SGHAT, CDR2 FQNNGV. This CDR3 region has 14 residues. CDR3 loop: CASSPLADNSPLHF. Here the CDR3 DNA reads TGTGCCAGCAGCCCACTGGCGGATAATTCACCCCTCCACTTT.

The J gene is TRBJ2-7, the V gene TRBV29-1; TRBD1 might be the D (6 bases). Germline loops: CDR1 SQVTM, CDR2 ANQGSEA. The CDR3 contains 13 residues. Trimming removed 5 bases at V and 2 bases at J, with 13 bases between. CDR3 sequence: CSVRTDRTYEQYF. The CDR3 nucleotides are TGCAGCGTTCGCACGGACAGAACCTACGAGCAGTACTTC.

This clonotype was seen many times. The chain uses TRBV18 and TRBJ1-1; 7 nucleotides align to TRBD1. The CDR3 covers 14 residues. Germline V CDR1 and CDR2: KGHSH, LQKENI. V lost 2 bases, J lost 2 bases, and 2 bases stayed unmatched. CDR3 sequence reads: CASSPKGANTEAFF. The CDR3 nucleotides read TGTGCCAGCTCACCAAAGGGGGCTAACACTGAAGCTTTCTTT.

The chain is built from TRBV4-1 and TRBJ1-1; tentative D call: TRBD1 (5 bases). CDR3 length equals 16 residues. Germline V gene lookup returns CDR1 MGHRA and CDR2 YSYEKL. Between the trimmed V and J ends, which lost 1 base and 7 bases, there was a span of 19 bases. The CDR3 sequence: CASSQVLLPGPHEAFF. As DNA, the CDR3 is TGCGCCAGCAGCCAAGTTCTTCTCCCGGGACCGCATGAAGCTTTCTTT.

A few counts support this clonotype. This chain joins TRBV5-1 and TRBJ1-1; D is possibly TRBD1 (5 bases). Germline V gene data show CDR1 as SGHRS and CDR2 as YFSETQ. Trimming left V 5 bases short and J 0 bases short, with 11 bases between. The CDR3 runs 14 residues. CDR3 DNA: TGCGCCAGCAGACCGACAGCCATGAACACTGAAGCTTTCTTT. Encoded protein: CASRPTAMNTEAFF.

This clonotype was found many times. The chain carries TRBV11-1 and TRBJ2-3; 10 bases line up with TRBD2. V shed 5 bases, J shed 0 bases, and the junction held 11 bases outside the gene matches. The length of the CDR3 is 18 residues. Germline CDR1 reads SGHAT; CDR2 reads FQDESV (reference sequence). The CDR3 DNA is TGTGCCAGCAGCCCGTTCCACGGACTAGCGGTCAGCACAGATACGCAGTATTTT. Translation: CASSPFHGLAVSTDTQYF. Together with reference TRBV11-1 and TRBJ2-3, the CDR3 gives the full variable domain: EAEVAQSPRYKITEKSQAVAFWCDPISGHATLYWYRQILGQGPELLVQFQDESVVDDSQLPKDRFSAERLKGVDSTLKIQPAELGDSAMYLCASSPFHGLAVSTDTQYFGPGTRLTVL.

The gene calls are TRBV18 and TRBJ2-5, with unresolved D. Trimming left V 5 bases short and J 1 base short, with 8 bases between. The CDR3 length is 13 residues. Germline-derived CDR1 and CDR2 are KGHSH and LQKENI. The CDR3 spells CASSSNTQETQYF. CDR3 nucleotides: TGTGCCAGCTCAAGTAACACCCAAGAGACCCAGTACTTC.